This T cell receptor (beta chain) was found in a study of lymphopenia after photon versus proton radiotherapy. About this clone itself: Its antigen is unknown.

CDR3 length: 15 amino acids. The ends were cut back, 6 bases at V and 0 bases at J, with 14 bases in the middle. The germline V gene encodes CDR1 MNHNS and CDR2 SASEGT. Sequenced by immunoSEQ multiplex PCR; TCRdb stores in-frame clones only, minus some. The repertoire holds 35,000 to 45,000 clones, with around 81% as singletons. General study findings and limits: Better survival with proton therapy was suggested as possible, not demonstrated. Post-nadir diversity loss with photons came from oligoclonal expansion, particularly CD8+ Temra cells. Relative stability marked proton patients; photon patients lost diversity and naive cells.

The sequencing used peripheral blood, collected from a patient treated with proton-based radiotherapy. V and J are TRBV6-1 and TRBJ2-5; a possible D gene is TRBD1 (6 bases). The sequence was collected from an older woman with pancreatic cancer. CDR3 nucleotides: TGTGCCAGCAGCGACTACGGGACAAACCAAGAGACCCAGTACTTC. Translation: CASSDYGTNQETQYF.